The 27 T cell receptor beta chains below all came from one sample that was sequenced in a study of CD4 T cells in relation to SARS-CoV-2 and coronaviruses. Before the COVID-19 pandemic, during about 2011-2019, CD4+ T cells were taken from unexposed donors. This table comes from immunoSEQ multiplex PCR, and its TCRdb copy is limited to in-frame clones, with some not included. This sample carries tens of thousands of clones, about 94% of them seen once, and the ten largest clones take about 0.14%. Sequenced input: naive CD4+ T cells from PBMCs. Specified subset: naive CD4+ T cells isolated by negative enrichment. The receptor source for this set is a human donor in good health.

The chain couples TRBV30 to TRBJ1-2, with a tentative D call TRBD1 (6 bases). The CDR3 is 14 residues long. Germline lookup yields CDR1 GTSNPN and CDR2 SVGIG (reference sequence). Trimming pared 2 bases from V and 8 bases from J, leaving 18 bases between. CDR3 in DNA: TGTGCCTGGAGTCGTGGACAGCCGCTATTAGGCTACACCTTC. Its protein is CAWSRGQPLLGYTF.

The V call is TRBV3-1 (or the pseudogene TRBV3-2), the J call TRBJ1-3; D is undetermined. The CDR3 is made up of 16 amino acids. Germline assignment: CDR1 LGHDT and CDR2 YNNKEL (reference sequence). Trimming took 0 bases from V and 4 from J, leaving 13 bases between them. For the CDR3, the DNA is TGTGCCAGCAGCCAAGATCCAGTACAGTCCGGAAACACCATATATTTT. Translating it yields CASSQDPVQSGNTIYF.

The genes are TRBV25-1 and TRBJ1-3, with unresolved D. This CDR3 region has 17 residues. V lost 1 base and J lost 0, with 13 bases in between. Germline CDR1 is MGHDK and CDR2 is SYGVNS. The CDR3: CASSELGRPGSGNTIYF. The CDR3 DNA follows: TGTGCCAGCAGTGAATTGGGTCGGCCGGGCTCTGGAAACACCATATATTTT.

V usage is TRBV5-1 and J usage is TRBJ2-1, with 9 bases lining up with TRBD2. With 0 bases clipped from V and 5 bases from J, the junction kept 6 bases outside the gene matches. Germline V gives CDR1 SGHRS, CDR2 YFSETQ. CDR3 size: 16 residues. The CDR3 region has the DNA TGCGCCAGCAGCTTGGGGAGCGGGAGGACCCACAATGAGCAGTTCTTC. This gives the protein CASSLGSGRTHNEQFF.

This chain connects TRBV19 to TRBJ2-1, with TRBD1 identical over 9 bases. J lost 7 bases, V lost 7 bases, and 14 bases had no gene match. The CDR3 runs to 16 residues. CDR1 and CDR2 from the germline V gene are LNHDA and SQIVND (reference sequence). CDR3 in amino acids: CASTLLTGTGINEQFF. The DNA of the CDR3 is TGTGCCAGTACCTTATTAACGGGGACAGGGATAAATGAGCAGTTCTTC.

This clone turned up a few times. This chain links TRBV6-5 with TRBJ2-2, with D unresolved. The CDR3 extends over 13 amino acids. Germline V gives CDR1 MNHEY, CDR2 SVGAGI. Trimming stripped 11 bases from V and 2 bases from J, with 12 bases between. The CDR3 sequence: CAVRITNTGELFF. As DNA, the CDR3 is TGTGCCGTCAGGATTACCAACACCGGGGAGCTGTTTTTT.

This chain connects TRBV28 to TRBJ1-1, with TRBD1 matching 7 bases. V lost 6 bases to trimming and J lost 3 bases; unmatched junction nucleotides: 4. The CDR3 runs to 13 residues. Germline CDR1 and CDR2: MDHEN and SYDVKM. The CDR3 is CASRKDRDTEAFF. DNA for the CDR3: TGTGCCAGCAGAAAAGACAGGGACACTGAAGCTTTCTTT.

This chain connects TRBV7-9 to TRBJ2-3; no definite D call. CDR3 length equals 18 residues. Germline CDR1 is SEHNR and CDR2 is FQNEAQ (reference sequence). V gave up 4 bases and J gave up 0 bases, with 20 bases separating them. The CDR3 protein is CASSSGSREGSSTDTQYF. CDR3 bases: TGTGCCAGCAGCTCCGGGTCTCGTGAAGGATCTAGCACAGATACGCAGTATTTT.

V usage is TRBV30 and J usage is TRBJ2-4; D gene unclear. The V gene's germline CDR1 is GTSNPN and CDR2 SVGIG (reference sequence). The germline V and J ends were trimmed by 2 bases and 0 bases, with 8 bases remaining between them. The CDR3 extends over 14 amino acids. CDR3 bases: TGTGCCTGGAGTATGGGCAGAGCCAAAAACATTCAGTACTTC. Its protein is CAWSMGRAKNIQYF.

The gene calls are TRBV5-4 and TRBJ1-1, with D tentatively TRBD1 (6 bases). V lost 0 bases to trimming and J lost 6 bases, with 9 bases between them. Germline V gene sequence: CDR1 SGHNT, CDR2 YYREEE (reference sequence). There are 13 residues in the CDR3. CDR3 sequence: CASSLVGAPEAFF. CDR3 coding DNA: TGTGCCAGCAGCTTGGTGGGGGCACCTGAAGCTTTCTTT.

The chain recombines TRBV5-4 with TRBJ2-1; 7 bases agree with TRBD1. The V gene's germline CDR1 is SGHNT and CDR2 YYREEE (reference sequence). The CDR3 is made up of 13 amino acids. With 5 bases clipped from V and 5 bases from J, the junction kept 4 bases outside the gene matches. CDR3: CASRRTGDNEQFF. As DNA, the CDR3 is TGTGCCAGCAGAAGGACAGGAGACAATGAGCAGTTCTTC.

The rearrangement links TRBV5-1 to TRBJ2-7; 8 positions agree with TRBD1. With 3 bases clipped from V and 0 bases from J, the junction kept 2 bases outside the gene matches. The CDR3 extends over 14 amino acids. Germline CDR1 reads SGHRS; CDR2 reads YFSETQ. CDR3 sequence reads: CASSWDRPSYEQYF. The CDR3 DNA follows: TGCGCCAGCAGCTGGGACAGGCCCTCCTACGAGCAGTACTTC.

The chain links TRBV27 to TRBJ1-5; no firm D call. CDR3 length equals 14 residues. From germline, CDR1 is MNHEY and CDR2 SMNVEV (reference sequence). The V gene lost 2 bases and the J gene lost 4 bases, with 9 bases spanning the gap. The CDR3 region is CASSLPIFNQPQHF. DNA for the CDR3: TGTGCCAGCAGTTTACCTATCTTTAATCAGCCCCAGCATTTT.

Turning to this clone: Different DNA sequences within this sample yield the same CDR3. The chain is built from TRBV21-1 and TRBJ2-7; the table assigns TRBD2, which was not confirmed against the DNA. TRBV21-1 is a recognized pseudogene. The CDR3 sequence is 16 residues long. CDR3 nucleotide sequence: TGTGCCAGCAGCAAAGTGGGTGTACGACTCCTACGGGGGCAGTACTTC. Translated: CASSKVGVRLLRGQYF.

In this sample, this clone turned up a few times. The chain recombines TRBV5-1 with TRBJ2-5, with D perhaps given as TRBD1 or TRBD2 (6 bases each). Per germline, CDR1 SGHRS and CDR2 YFSETQ. This CDR3 has 15 amino acids. V was pared by 2 bases and J by 5 bases, with 16 bases between. The CDR3 nucleotides are TGCGCCAGCAGCTTCCCCGGGACAAGCGGGGAGACCCAGTACTTC. The encoded protein is CASSFPGTSGETQYF.

CDR3 protein: CASSTGGITSGRGSYEQYF. CDR3 nucleotide sequence: TGTGCCAGCAGCACCGGGGGTATTACTAGCGGGAGGGGGTCCTACGAGCAGTACTTC. The chain links TRBV7-8 to TRBJ2-7; TRBD2 agrees at 13 bases. The ends lost 5 bases at V and 1 base at J; junction bases unmatched: 14. This CDR3 region has 19 residues. In germline, CDR1 is SGHVS, CDR2 FQNEAQ.

J is TRBJ2-7 and V is TRBV28; 12 bases align to TRBD2. Unmatched junction bases numbered 8, after V lost 5 bases and J lost 3 bases. CDR3 length: 16 residues. Looked up from germline, CDR1 is MDHEN and CDR2 is SYDVKM. The CDR3 here is CASSPRTSGIIYEQYF. CDR3 bases: TGTGCCAGCAGTCCACGGACTAGCGGGATAATCTACGAGCAGTACTTC. The full variable domain, in which reference TRBV28 and TRBJ2-7 provide the parts outside the CDR3, is DVKVTQSSRYLVKRTGEKVFLECVQDMDHENMFWYRQDPGLGLRLIYFSYDVKMKEKGDIPEGYSVSREKKERFSLILESASTNQTSMYLCASSPRTSGIIYEQYFGPGTRLTVT.

The rearrangement joins TRBV7-9 to TRBJ2-7; weak D call: TRBD2 (6 bases). From germline, CDR1 is SEHNR and CDR2 FQNEAQ (reference sequence). This CDR3 region has 15 residues. The V gene lost 6 bases and the J gene lost 2 bases, with 17 bases spanning the gap. CDR3 bases: TGTGCCAGCAGTTCGGGGCGGGGACCTCCCTACGAGCAGTACTTC. It encodes CASSSGRGPPYEQYF.

The chain employs TRBV14 and TRBJ2-3; 9 nucleotides line up with TRBD2. This CDR3 region has 16 residues. Germline lookup yields CDR1 SGHDN and CDR2 FVKESK. The V and J ends lost 0 bases and 3 bases, in that order; junction bases with no gene match: 4. The CDR3 nucleotides read TGTGCCAGCAGCCAAGATTCAGCGGGAGGTACAGATACGCAGTATTTT. Protein: CASSQDSAGGTDTQYF.

The V and J genes are TRBV30 and TRBJ1-5; TRBD1 matches at 8 bases. This CDR3 region has 13 residues. Trimming cost V 5 bases and J 3 bases; bases outside gene matches: 3. Germline values: CDR1 GTSNPN, CDR2 SVGIG (reference sequence). CDR3 in amino acids: CAWGQGLNQPQHF. In DNA, the CDR3 is TGTGCCTGGGGACAGGGACTCAATCAGCCCCAGCATTTT.

The gene calls are TRBV19 and TRBJ2-5; unclear D gene. The V gene lost 5 bases and the J gene lost 5 bases, with 15 bases spanning the gap. The CDR3 is 14 residues long. CDR1 is LNHDA and CDR2 is SQIVND in the germline V gene (reference sequence). The CDR3 is CASSSGSLRETQYF. CDR3 in DNA: TGTGCCAGTAGTTCCGGTAGCCTCCGGGAGACCCAGTACTTC.

This clone was counted between two and nine times. In nucleotides, the CDR3 is TGCGCCAGCAGCCAAAAGGGCCCGAATCAGCCCCAGCATTTT. This gives the protein CASSQKGPNQPQHF. The genes are TRBV4-1 and TRBJ1-5, with D unresolved. The CDR3 extends over 14 amino acids. Germline-derived CDR1 and CDR2 are MGHRA and YSYEKL. Between the trimmed V and J ends, which lost 2 bases and 4 bases, there was a span of 9 bases.

The V call is TRBV18, the J call TRBJ1-5, with D uncertain. Trimming left V 4 bases short and J 1 base short, with 5 bases between. The germline CDR1 and CDR2 sequences are KGHSH and LQKENI. The CDR3 has 13 residues. The CDR3: CASSQGSNQPQHF. Here the CDR3 DNA reads TGTGCCAGCTCACAGGGAAGCAATCAGCCCCAGCATTTT. Full variable domain (remainder filled in from reference TRBV18 and TRBJ1-5): NAGVMQNPRHLVRRRGQEARLRCSPMKGHSHVYWYRQLPEEGLKFMVYLQKENIIDESGMPKERFSAEFPKEGPSILRIQQVVRGDSAAYFCASSQGSNQPQHFGDGTRLSIL.

The genes are TRBV27 and TRBJ1-1, with a tentative D call TRBD1 (5 bases). The CDR3 has 14 residues. V lost 0 bases and J lost 6, with 11 bases in between. The V gene's germline CDR1 is MNHEY and CDR2 SMNVEV (reference sequence). The chain's CDR3 is CASSLSNRGAEAFF. The CDR3 DNA sequence: TGTGCCAGCAGTTTATCGAATAGAGGGGCTGAAGCTTTCTTT.

The chain links TRBV20-1 to TRBJ1-1, with no clear D. This CDR3 has 14 residues. Trimming stripped 3 bases from V and 1 base from J, with 12 bases between. Germline V gene lookup returns CDR1 DFQATT and CDR2 SNEGSKA (reference sequence). The CDR3, as DNA: TGCAGTGCTAGTATCCGGGCCAAGAACACTGAAGCTTTCTTT. Translated, it gives CSASIRAKNTEAFF.

V gene TRBV7-2 combines with J gene TRBJ1-2; D is possibly TRBD1 (6 bases). CDR1 is SGHTA and CDR2 is FQGNSA in the germline V gene. The germline V and J ends were trimmed by 5 bases and 8 bases, with 15 bases remaining between them. The CDR3 totals 13 residues. CDR3 nucleotide sequence: TGTGCCAGCAGCCTACAGGGCTTCCAGGGCTACACCTTC. Its translation is CASSLQGFQGYTF. Based on the CDR3 plus reference TRBV7-2 and TRBJ1-2, the full variable domain is GAGVSQSPSNKVTEKGKDVELRCDPISGHTALYWYRQSLGQGLEFLIYFQGNSAPDKSGLPSDRFSAERTGGSVSTLTIQRTQQEDSAVYLCASSLQGFQGYTFGSGTRLTVV.

The chain carries TRBV27 and TRBJ2-7; 13 nucleotides line up with TRBD2. The CDR3 covers 16 residues. Losses at the gene ends were 2 bases for V and 5 bases for J; bases not matched to a gene: 6. Germline V gene lookup returns CDR1 MNHEY and CDR2 SMNVEV (reference sequence). The CDR3 loop is CASSLRTSGSPHEQYF. The CDR3, as DNA: TGTGCCAGCAGTTTAAGGACTAGCGGGAGCCCCCACGAGCAGTACTTC.